This entry is about one T cell receptor (beta chain). The repertoire was sequenced with immunoSEQ multiplex PCR; TCRdb's copy has only in-frame clones and lacks some. The sample shows roughly 200,000 clones, around 63% of them seen only once. The V segment lost 4 bases and the J segment 6 bases; nucleotides outside the gene matches: 11. Germline lookup yields CDR1 SGHRS and CDR2 YFSETQ. The CDR3 consists of 15 residues. The data are from a study of shared clonotypes between healthy human individuals. The sequencing input was memory CD4+ T cells sorted from blood. The subset was: CD45RA-negative fraction. The source of this sequence is a man younger than 40 in good health. The V call is TRBV5-1, the J call TRBJ2-7; 9 nucleotides align to TRBD2. CDR3: CASSGGVAGAVEQYF. The DNA of the CDR3 is TGCGCCAGCAGCGGCGGGGTAGCGGGAGCGGTCGAGCAGTACTTC.